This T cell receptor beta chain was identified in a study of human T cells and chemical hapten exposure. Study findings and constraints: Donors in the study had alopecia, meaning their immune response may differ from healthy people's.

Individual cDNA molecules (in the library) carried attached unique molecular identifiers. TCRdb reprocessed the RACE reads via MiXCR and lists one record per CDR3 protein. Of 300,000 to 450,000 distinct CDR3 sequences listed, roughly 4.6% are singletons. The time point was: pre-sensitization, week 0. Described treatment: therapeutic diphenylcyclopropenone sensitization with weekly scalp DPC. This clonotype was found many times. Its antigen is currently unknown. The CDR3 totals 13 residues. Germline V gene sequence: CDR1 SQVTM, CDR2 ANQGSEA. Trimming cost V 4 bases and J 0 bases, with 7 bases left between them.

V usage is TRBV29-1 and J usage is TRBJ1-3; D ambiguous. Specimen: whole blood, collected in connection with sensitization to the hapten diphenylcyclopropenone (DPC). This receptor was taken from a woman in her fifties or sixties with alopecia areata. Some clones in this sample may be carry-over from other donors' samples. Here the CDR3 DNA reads TGCAGCGTTGCCGGGAACTCTGGAAACACCATATATTTT. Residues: CSVAGNSGNTIYF.